These 28 T cell receptor beta chains were sequenced from one sample in a study of blood T cell repertoires in COVID-19. This table comes from immunoSEQ multiplex PCR, and its TCRdb copy is limited to in-frame clones, with some not included. Among about 400,000 clones listed, 86% were seen once. Material: peripheral blood. These receptors all stem from a woman aged 55-70 years with COVID-19, enrolled during active disease.

This rearrangement joins TRBV3-1 (or the pseudogene TRBV3-2) to TRBJ2-3; TRBD2 is a possible D gene (7 bases). Germline values: CDR1 LGHDT, CDR2 YNNKEL (reference sequence). The CDR3 has 16 amino acids. Trimming took off 1 base at V and 4 bases at J, with 15 bases between the two ends. CDR3 in amino acids: CASSQGTGGLADTQYF. The DNA of the CDR3 is TGTGCCAGCAGCCAAGGGACGGGGGGCCTCGCAGATACGCAGTATTTT.

This clone has more than one count but fewer than ten. This chain uses TRBV7-8 with TRBJ2-3; 7 nucleotides line up with TRBD2. The CDR3 totals 16 residues. Looked up from germline, CDR1 is SGHVS and CDR2 is FQNEAQ. V lost 1 base, J lost 5 bases, and 9 bases stayed unmatched. The DNA for the CDR3 is TGTGCCAGCAGCTTAGTTCGGCTAGCGGTAGGAGATACGCAGTATTTT. This translates into CASSLVRLAVGDTQYF.

The genes are TRBV5-1 and TRBJ2-7, with 11 bases lining up with TRBD2. V trimming: 2 bases; J trimming: 5 bases; junction bases outside the gene matches: 3. The CDR3 is made up of 14 amino acids. Per the germline V gene, CDR1 is SGHRS and CDR2 is YFSETQ. CDR3 nucleotide sequence: TGCGCCAGCAGCTTACTAGCGGGGGAGGACGAGCAGTACTTC. Amino acids: CASSLLAGEDEQYF.

V usage is TRBV19 and J usage is TRBJ2-1; D call uncertain. V lost 7 bases, J lost 2 bases, and 12 bases lay in between. The CDR3 is 14 amino acids. The germline V gene encodes CDR1 LNHDA and CDR2 SQIVND (reference sequence). The CDR3 coding sequence is TGTGCCAGTACCCAATATGGCCCCTACAATGAGCAGTTCTTC. Protein sequence: CASTQYGPYNEQFF.

This clone was observed a single time. This sequence joins TRBV7-8 and TRBJ2-1; TRBD2 agrees at 7 bases. The CDR3 extends over 16 amino acids. V shed 4 bases and J 4 bases; nucleotides not matched to a gene: 10. The V gene's germline CDR1 is SGHVS and CDR2 FQNEAQ. For the CDR3, the DNA is TGTGCCAGCAGCTCCCAGTGGGGCGGGGGATACAATGAGCAGTTCTTC. Protein: CASSSQWGGGYNEQFF.

A few counts support this clone. The chain recombines TRBV30 with TRBJ1-6, with TRBD1 as a possible D gene (5 bases). V was pared by 4 bases and J by 12 bases, with 16 bases between. Germline CDR1 reads GTSNPN; CDR2 reads SVGIG (reference sequence). This CDR3 region has 13 residues. The CDR3 protein is CAWTYGGIEPLHF. CDR3 bases: TGTGCCTGGACCTACGGGGGGATTGAACCCCTCCACTTT.

This sequence joins TRBV3-1 (or the pseudogene TRBV3-2) and TRBJ2-7, with 7 bases aligning to TRBD2. CDR1 and CDR2 from the germline V gene are LGHDT and YNNKEL (reference sequence). CDR3 size: 16 residues. Trimming took 4 bases from V and 2 from J; bases not matched to a gene: 11. CDR3: CASSPTWERGPYEQYF. CDR3 bases: TGTGCCAGCAGCCCCACTTGGGAGCGGGGCCCCTACGAGCAGTACTTC.

This rearrangement joins TRBV27 to TRBJ1-2; 10 bases are shared with TRBD1. CDR1 is MNHEY and CDR2 is SMNVEV in the germline V gene (reference sequence). The CDR3 has 16 amino acids. The trim removed 4 bases at V and 4 bases at J, leaving 9 bases unmatched. CDR3: CASSSHPTGGGYGYTF. The CDR3 DNA reads as TGTGCCAGCAGTTCCCACCCGACAGGGGGCGGCTATGGCTACACCTTC.

V usage is TRBV9 and J usage is TRBJ2-7; D may be TRBD1 (5 bases). The CDR3 spans 15 residues. CDR1 SGDLS and CDR2 YYNGEE come from the germline V gene. Trimming removed 2 bases from V and 1 base from J, with 13 bases in between. The chain's CDR3 is CASSVQGGASYEQYF. In DNA form, the CDR3 reads TGTGCCAGCAGCGTTCAAGGTGGGGCGTCCTACGAGCAGTACTTC.

The CDR3 is CASSLGQGTYEQYF. The CDR3 region has the DNA TGTGCCAGCAGCCTTGGACAGGGTACCTACGAGCAGTACTTC. The chain uses TRBV7-3 and TRBJ2-7; 8 nucleotides line up with TRBD1. V dropped 5 bases and J dropped 2; count of bases not matched to a gene: 5. The CDR3 contains 14 residues. Germline lookup yields CDR1 SGHTA and CDR2 FQGTGA.

The chain links TRBV9 to TRBJ1-4; 10 bases map to TRBD1. Unmatched junction bases numbered 3, after V lost 7 bases and J lost 6 bases. Germline assignment: CDR1 SGDLS and CDR2 YYNGEE. This CDR3 has 13 amino acids. The CDR3 is CASGQGDDEKLFF. CDR3 DNA sequence: TGTGCCAGCGGACAGGGGGATGATGAAAAACTGTTTTTT.

The CDR3 coding sequence is TGTGCCAGCAGCCGAACTACTGGGGGCTACACCTTC. Protein sequence: CASSRTTGGYTF. The V call is TRBV4-2, the J call TRBJ1-2; D is undetermined. From germline, CDR1 is LGHNA and CDR2 YNFKEQ. CDR3 length equals 12 residues. Trimming pared 4 bases from V and 8 bases from J, leaving 11 bases between.

The chain employs TRBV5-6 and TRBJ2-7, with D possibly matching TRBD1 (6 bases). Germline V gene data show CDR1 as SGHDT and CDR2 as YYEEEE. The CDR3 spans 14 residues. The germline V and J ends were trimmed by 0 bases and 2 bases, with 9 bases remaining between them. CDR3 DNA: TGTGCCAGCAGCTTGGCCGGGACACCCTACGAGCAGTACTTC. Residues: CASSLAGTPYEQYF.

The rearrangement links TRBV19 to TRBJ2-7; TRBD1 might be the D (6 bases). The CDR3 covers 12 residues. V was shortened by 6 bases and J by 9 bases, with 15 bases between the two germline ends. Germline V lookup: CDR1 LNHDA, CDR2 SQIVND (reference sequence). CDR3 region: CASRGTGIVQYF. The CDR3, as DNA: TGTGCCAGTAGGGGTACAGGGATTGTGCAGTACTTC.

The V call is TRBV5-5, the J call TRBJ1-2, with 7 bases identical to TRBD1. The CDR3 has 13 amino acids. Germline loops: CDR1 SGHKS, CDR2 YYEKEE (reference sequence). V lost 6 bases to trimming and J lost 2 bases; unmatched junction nucleotides: 4. The CDR3 DNA sequence: TGTGCCAGCATCCTGACAGGGAACTATGGCTACACCTTC. Residues: CASILTGNYGYTF.

The chain combines TRBV3-1 (or the pseudogene TRBV3-2) with TRBJ1-2; possibly TRBD1 for D (6 bases). Germline values: CDR1 LGHDT, CDR2 YNNKEL (reference sequence). V was pared by 5 bases and J by 7 bases, with 20 bases between. The CDR3 has 15 amino acids. The CDR3 region is CASSWNTGTFGGYTF. DNA of the CDR3: TGTGCCAGCAGCTGGAACACAGGGACCTTTGGTGGCTACACCTTC.

The V and J genes are TRBV30 and TRBJ1-1; no reliable D call. This CDR3 contains 14 residues. Trimming stripped 5 bases from V and 4 bases from J, with 17 bases between. Germline V gene sequence: CDR1 GTSNPN, CDR2 SVGIG (reference sequence). CDR3 in DNA: TGTGCCTGGGCAAGAAATCGGTTCGGCACTGAAGCTTTCTTT. It encodes CAWARNRFGTEAFF.

The genes are TRBV4-2 and TRBJ2-3; 8 nucleotides line up with TRBD2. CDR3 length: 16 residues. The germline gives CDR1 LGHNA, CDR2 YNFKEQ. The junction had 11 bases not matched to a gene; V was cut back by 4 bases and J by 5 bases. The CDR3 region is CASSPTGGAKGDTQYF. The DNA of the CDR3 is TGTGCCAGCAGCCCCACGGGGGGGGCCAAAGGAGATACGCAGTATTTT.

The rearrangement joins TRBV11-1 to TRBJ2-3, with a tentative D call TRBD1 (6 bases). CDR1 is SGHAT, CDR2 FQDESV, per germline (reference sequence). Trimming left V 2 bases short and J 4 bases short, with 13 bases between. This CDR3 region has 15 residues. The DNA for the CDR3 is TGTGCCAGCAGCTTATACCTGGGGGCTGCAGATACGCAGTATTTT. This encodes CASSLYLGAADTQYF.

The CDR3, as DNA: TGTGCCATCAGGGACAGCAAAGCTAACTATGGCTACACCTTC. Its translation is CAIRDSKANYGYTF. This rearrangement joins TRBV10-3 to TRBJ1-2, with D maybe TRBD1 (6 bases). V dropped 6 bases and J dropped 0 bases, with 11 bases sitting between them. This CDR3 has 14 amino acids. Looked up from germline, CDR1 is ENHRY and CDR2 is SYGVKD.

The V gene is TRBV6-5, the J gene TRBJ1-5; maybe TRBD1 (5 bases). The V gene's germline CDR1 is MNHEY and CDR2 SVGAGI. The CDR3 sequence is 13 residues long. Between the trimmed V and J ends, which lost 0 bases and 12 bases, there was a span of 12 bases. Written as DNA, the CDR3 is TGTGCCAGCAGTTACTCGACGGCGGGGGTCCAGCATTTT. This sequence encodes CASSYSTAGVQHF.

The rearrangement links TRBV2 to TRBJ1-4, with 10 bases identical to TRBD1. V was pared by 6 bases and J by 8 bases, with 9 bases of the junction left unmatched. Germline CDR1 is SNHLY and CDR2 is FYNNEI. CDR3 length: 15 residues. CDR3 loop: CASRGTGARGEKLFF. CDR3 sequence (DNA): TGTGCCAGCAGGGGGACAGGGGCGCGTGGGGAAAAACTGTTTTTT.

The chain employs TRBV6-2 or TRBV6-3 and TRBJ2-5, with D perhaps TRBD1 (5 bases). CDR1 and CDR2 (germline): MNHEY, SVGEGT. Trimming stripped 4 bases from V and 5 bases from J, with 17 bases between. The CDR3 has 15 residues. The CDR3 sequence: CASSSGSDSTETQYF. The CDR3 DNA follows: TGTGCCAGCAGTTCCGGTTCCGACAGTACGGAGACCCAGTACTTC.

This clone was counted a few times. The rearrangement links TRBV4-1 to TRBJ2-2, with 10 bases matching TRBD2. The CDR3 is made up of 14 amino acids. The germline V gene has CDR1 MGHRA and CDR2 YSYEKL. With 4 bases clipped from V and 7 bases from J, the junction kept 3 bases outside the gene matches. CDR3 bases: TGCGCCAGCAGCCTTGGACTAGCGGACGGGGAGCTGTTTTTT. Its translation is CASSLGLADGELFF.

The rearrangement joins TRBV7-9 to TRBJ2-3; TRBD1 agrees at 10 bases. The CDR3 sequence is 14 residues long. Germline V lookup: CDR1 SEHNR, CDR2 FQNEAQ (reference sequence). Trimming took 3 bases from V and 4 from J; bases not matched to a gene: 1. In nucleotides, the CDR3 is TGTGCCAGCAGCTTGACAGGGGGCTCAGATACGCAGTATTTT. Translation: CASSLTGGSDTQYF.

The chain recombines TRBV7-2 with TRBJ1-6, with D tentatively TRBD1 (6 bases). V was shortened by 5 bases and J by 7 bases, with 15 bases between the two germline ends. This CDR3 is 15 amino acids long. Germline V CDR1 and CDR2: SGHTA, FQGNSA. Written as DNA, the CDR3 is TGTGCCAGCAGCGCCCAGGGGATATCCAATTCACCCCTCCACTTT. Its translation is CASSAQGISNSPLHF.

This chain joins TRBV6-2 or TRBV6-3 and TRBJ2-7; 9 bases line up with TRBD1. There are 16 residues in the CDR3. V lost 6 bases to trimming and J lost 5 bases; unmatched junction nucleotides: 14. Germline values: CDR1 MNHEY, CDR2 SVGEGT. The CDR3 bases are TGTGCCAGCAGCCTAAGCAAAGGGACAGGGTTAAACGAGCAGTACTTC. Its translation is CASSLSKGTGLNEQYF.

The chain couples TRBV9 to TRBJ1-5; possible D gene TRBD1, 5 bases. V was shortened by 3 bases and J by 6 bases, with 13 bases between the two germline ends. Germline CDR1 and CDR2: SGDLS and YYNGEE. This CDR3 is 14 amino acids long. Here the CDR3 reads CASSAGPGGQPQHF. DNA of the CDR3: TGTGCCAGCAGCGCCGGGCCCGGGGGTCAGCCCCAGCATTTT.